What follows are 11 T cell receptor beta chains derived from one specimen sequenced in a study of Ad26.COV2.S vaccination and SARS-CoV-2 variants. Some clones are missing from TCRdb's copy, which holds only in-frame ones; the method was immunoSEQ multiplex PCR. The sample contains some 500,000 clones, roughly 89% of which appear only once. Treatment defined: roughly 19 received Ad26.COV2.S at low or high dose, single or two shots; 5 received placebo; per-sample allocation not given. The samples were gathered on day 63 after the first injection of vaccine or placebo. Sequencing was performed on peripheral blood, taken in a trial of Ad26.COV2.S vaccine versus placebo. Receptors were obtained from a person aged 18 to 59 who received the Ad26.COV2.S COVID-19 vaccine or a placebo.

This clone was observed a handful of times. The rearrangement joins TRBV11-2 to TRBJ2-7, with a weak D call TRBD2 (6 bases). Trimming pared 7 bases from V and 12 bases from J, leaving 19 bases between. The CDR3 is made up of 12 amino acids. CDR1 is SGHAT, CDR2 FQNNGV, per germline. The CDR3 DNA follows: TGTGCCAGCATGGGGGGTGGTAAGTCACGGTACTTC. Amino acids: CASMGGGKSRYF.

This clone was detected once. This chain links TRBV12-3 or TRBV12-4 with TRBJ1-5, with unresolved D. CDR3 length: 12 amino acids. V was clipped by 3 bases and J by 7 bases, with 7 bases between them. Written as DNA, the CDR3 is TGTGCCAGCAGTTTTCCCCCCCAGCCCCAGCATTTT. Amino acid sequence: CASSFPPQPQHF.

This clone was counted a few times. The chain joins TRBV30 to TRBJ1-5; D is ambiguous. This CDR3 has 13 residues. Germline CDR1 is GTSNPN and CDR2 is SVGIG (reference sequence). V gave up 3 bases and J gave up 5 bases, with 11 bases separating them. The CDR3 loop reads CAWSGLNHQPQHF. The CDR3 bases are TGTGCCTGGAGCGGCCTGAACCATCAGCCCCAGCATTTT.

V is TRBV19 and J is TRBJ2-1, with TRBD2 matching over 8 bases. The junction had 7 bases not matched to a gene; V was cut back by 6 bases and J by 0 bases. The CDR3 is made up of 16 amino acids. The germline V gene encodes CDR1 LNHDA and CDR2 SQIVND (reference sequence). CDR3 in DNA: TGTGCCAGTAGCGAGAGCGGGGGAAGCTCCTACAATGAGCAGTTCTTC. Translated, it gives CASSESGGSSYNEQFF.

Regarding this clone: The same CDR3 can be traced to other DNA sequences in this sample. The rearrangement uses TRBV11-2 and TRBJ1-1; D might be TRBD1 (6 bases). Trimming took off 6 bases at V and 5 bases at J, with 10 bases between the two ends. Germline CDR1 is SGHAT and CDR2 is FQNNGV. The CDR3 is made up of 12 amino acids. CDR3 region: CASSYRDTEAFF. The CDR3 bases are TGTGCCAGCAGTTACAGGGATACTGAAGCTTTCTTT. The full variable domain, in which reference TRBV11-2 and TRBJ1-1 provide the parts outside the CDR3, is EAGVAQSPRYKIIEKRQSVAFWCNPISGHATLYWYQQILGQGPKLLIQFQNNGVVDDSQLPKDRFSAERLKGVDSTLKIQPAKLEDSAVYLCASSYRDTEAFFGQGTRLTVV.

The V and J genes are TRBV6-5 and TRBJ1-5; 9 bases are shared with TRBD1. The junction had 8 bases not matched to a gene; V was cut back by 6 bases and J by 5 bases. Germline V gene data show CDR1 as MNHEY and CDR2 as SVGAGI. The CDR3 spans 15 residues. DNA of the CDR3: TGTGCCAGCAGAGCCTCCGGACAGGGGCATCAGCCCCAGCATTTT. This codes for CASRASGQGHQPQHF.

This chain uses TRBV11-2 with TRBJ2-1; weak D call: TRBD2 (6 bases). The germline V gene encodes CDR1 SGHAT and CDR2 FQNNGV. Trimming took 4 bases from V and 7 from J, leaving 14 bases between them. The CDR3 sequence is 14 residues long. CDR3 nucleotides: TGTGCCAGCAGCTCCGAGACTAGTCATAATGAGCAGTTCTTC. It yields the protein CASSSETSHNEQFF.

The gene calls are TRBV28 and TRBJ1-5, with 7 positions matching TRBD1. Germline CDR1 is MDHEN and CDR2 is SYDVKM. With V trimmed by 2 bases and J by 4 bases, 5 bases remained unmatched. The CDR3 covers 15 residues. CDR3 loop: CASSLVDRRNQPQHF. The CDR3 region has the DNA TGTGCCAGCAGTTTAGTGGACAGGCGAAATCAGCCCCAGCATTTT.

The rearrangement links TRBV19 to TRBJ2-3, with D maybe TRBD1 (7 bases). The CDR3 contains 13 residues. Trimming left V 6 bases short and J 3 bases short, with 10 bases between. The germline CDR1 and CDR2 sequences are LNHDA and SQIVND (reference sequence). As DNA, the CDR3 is TGTGCCAGTAGCGCAGGGGGGACAGATACGCAGTATTTT. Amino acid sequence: CASSAGGTDTQYF.

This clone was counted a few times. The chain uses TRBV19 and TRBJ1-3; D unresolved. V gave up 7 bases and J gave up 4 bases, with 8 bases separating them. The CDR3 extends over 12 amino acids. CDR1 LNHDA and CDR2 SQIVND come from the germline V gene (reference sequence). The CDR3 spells CASKSTGNTIYF. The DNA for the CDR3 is TGTGCCAGTAAGTCCACCGGAAACACCATATATTTT.

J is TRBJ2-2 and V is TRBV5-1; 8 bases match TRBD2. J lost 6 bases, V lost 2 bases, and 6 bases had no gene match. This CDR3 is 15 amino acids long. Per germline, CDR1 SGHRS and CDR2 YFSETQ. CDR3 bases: TGCGCCAGCAGCTTAGGAAATAGCGGGGCCGGGGAGCTGTTTTTT. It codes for CASSLGNSGAGELFF.